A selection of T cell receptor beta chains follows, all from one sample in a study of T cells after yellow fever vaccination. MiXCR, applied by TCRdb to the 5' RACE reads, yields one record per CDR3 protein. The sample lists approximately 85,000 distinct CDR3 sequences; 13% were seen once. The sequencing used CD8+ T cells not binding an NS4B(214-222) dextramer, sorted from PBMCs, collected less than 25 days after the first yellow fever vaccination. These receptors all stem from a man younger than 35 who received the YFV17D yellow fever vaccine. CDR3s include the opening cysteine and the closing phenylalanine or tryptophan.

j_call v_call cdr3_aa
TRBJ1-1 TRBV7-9 CASSLTLNTEAFF
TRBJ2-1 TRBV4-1 CASSHVGVSSYNEQFF
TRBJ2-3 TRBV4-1 CASSYEGQGTDTQYF
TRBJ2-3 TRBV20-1 CSAHPSGNGNTDTQYF
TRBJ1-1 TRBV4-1 CASNPMLGQGNTEAFF
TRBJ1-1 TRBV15 CATSRDFLGTGLNTEAFF
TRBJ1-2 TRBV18 CASSTGADYLYGYTF
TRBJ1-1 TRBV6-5 CASSYSVYLRGNTEAFF
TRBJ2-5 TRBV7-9 CASSPERRGQETQYF
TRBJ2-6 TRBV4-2 CASSHQDNSGANVLTF
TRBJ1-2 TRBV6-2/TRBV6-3 CASRPDENYGYTF
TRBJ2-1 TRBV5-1 CASSLGGSGVGFYNEQFF
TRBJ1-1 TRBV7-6 CASSLGLQGEAFF
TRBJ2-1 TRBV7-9 CASSLTGTSGGHREQFF
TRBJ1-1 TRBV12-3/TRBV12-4 CASSDGTGGTEAFF
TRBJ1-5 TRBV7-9 CASSLEGGGVNQPQHF
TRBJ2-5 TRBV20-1 CSARDGTSGEGGQETQYF